These T cell receptor beta chains were read from a single sample in a study of blood T cell repertoires in COVID-19. Assay used: immunoSEQ multiplex PCR; TCRdb lists only in-frame clones, some missing. The sample holds over 100,000 clones, 80% to 90% seen once. The sample comprised peripheral blood. The receptors originated from a human donor with acute or convalescent COVID-19. The donor label of this sample is uncertain. Each CDR3 is given with its conserved first and last residue. Fields, in order: D gene, clone size, J gene, V gene, CDR3 DNA, CDR3 protein. D genes are given only for firm matches. Clone sizes are given selectively: once, few, many, or a class where the clone is expanded.

>-|-|TRBJ1-4|TRBV28
TGTGCCACCCGGGTAAATGAAAAACTGTTTTTT
CATRVNEKLFF
>-|-|TRBJ1-2|TRBV6-6
TGTGCCAGCAGTTACGGTCAGGGTAACATGGCCTATGGCTACACCTTC
CASSYGQGNMAYGYTF
>-|once|TRBJ2-1|TRBV10-3
TGTGCCACCAGGGACACCTACAATGAGCAGTTCTTC
CATRDTYNEQFF
>TRBD2|-|TRBJ2-7|TRBV7-2
TGTGCCAGCAGCACAATGAGCGGGGGACACTACGAGCAGTACTTC
CASSTMSGGHYEQYF
>-|-|TRBJ1-5|TRBV30
TGTGCCTGGAGTGAAGGGGTAGGCAATCAGCCCCAGCATTTT
CAWSEGVGNQPQHF
>-|-|TRBJ1-1|TRBV10-3
TGTGCCATCACAAGAGGGGGGGGCGAGTACACTGAAGCTTTCTTT
CAITRGGGEYTEAFF
>-|-|TRBJ1-5|TRBV5-6
TGTGCCAGCAGCTTGGGGGGAGGTCATAGCAATCAGCCCCAGCATTTT
CASSLGGGHSNQPQHF
>-|-|TRBJ1-1|TRBV29-1
TGCAGCGTTGAGGCGGGGAACACTGAAGCTTTCTTT
CSVEAGNTEAFF
>TRBD2|-|TRBJ2-7|TRBV7-2
TGTGCCAGCAGCTTAGCCTCCTATGGGCCTAGCGGGACCTACGAGCAGTACTTC
CASSLASYGPSGTYEQYF
>-|-|TRBJ2-7|TRBV7-9
TGTGCCAGCAGCTTCCGGGGGTCCTACGAGCAGTACTTC
CASSFRGSYEQYF
>-|few|TRBJ2-2|TRBV7-2
TGTGCCAGCAGCCAGTTCGGGGGATCTGCCGGGGAGCTGTTTTTT
CASSQFGGSAGELFF
>-|-|TRBJ1-4|TRBV4-1
TGCGCCAGCAGCCAAGCCGGCCAGGGCAATGAAAAACTGTTTTTT
CASSQAGQGNEKLFF
>TRBD1|-|TRBJ1-2|TRBV28
TGTGCCAGCAGCCTCCTAAGGGGGCGAAATGGCTACACCTTC
CASSLLRGRNGYTF
>TRBD1|-|TRBJ1-2|TRBV24-1
TGTGCCATCGGGACAGGGACCTATGGCTACACCTTC
CAIGTGTYGYTF
>TRBD1|-|TRBJ1-2|TRBV7-8
TGTGCCAGCAGCAGCAGACAGGGTTCCTATGGCTACACCTTC
CASSSRQGSYGYTF
>-|-|TRBJ1-4|TRBV7-2
TGTGCCAGCAGCTTAGCGGCAGGGCAGAGTGAAAAACTGTTTTTT
CASSLAAGQSEKLFF
>TRBD1|once|TRBJ2-7|TRBV30
TGTGCCTGGAGTGACAGGGGTTACGAGCAGTACTTC
CAWSDRGYEQYF
>-|-|TRBJ2-1|TRBV11-2
TGTGCCAGCCGGGGGATCTCCTACAATGAGCAGTTCTTC
CASRGISYNEQFF
>TRBD2|-|TRBJ2-2|TRBV2
TGTGCCAGCAGTTCTACTAGCGGGAGGACCACCGGGGAGCTGTTTTTT
CASSSTSGRTTGELFF
>-|-|TRBJ1-3|TRBV7-9
TGTGCCAGCAGCTTAAGTCCAGACACCATATATTTT
CASSLSPDTIYF
>-|-|TRBJ2-5|TRBV28
TGTGCCAGCAGTTTACGCCACTATCAGGGGCCGGGGGAGACCCAGTACTTC
CASSLRHYQGPGETQYF
>-|-|TRBJ2-3|TRBV7-3
TGTGCCAGCAGCTCTACCCGGGACACAGATACGCAGTATTTT
CASSSTRDTDTQYF